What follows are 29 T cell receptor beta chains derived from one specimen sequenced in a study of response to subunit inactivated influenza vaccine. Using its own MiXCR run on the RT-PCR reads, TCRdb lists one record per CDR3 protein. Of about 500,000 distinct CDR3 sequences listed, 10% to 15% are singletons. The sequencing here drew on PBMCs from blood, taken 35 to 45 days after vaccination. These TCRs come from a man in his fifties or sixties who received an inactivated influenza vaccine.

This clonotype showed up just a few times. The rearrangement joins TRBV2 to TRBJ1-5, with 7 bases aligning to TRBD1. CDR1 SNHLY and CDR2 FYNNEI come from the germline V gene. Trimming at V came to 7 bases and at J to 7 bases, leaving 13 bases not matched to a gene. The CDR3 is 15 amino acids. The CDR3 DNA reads TGTGCCAGCACCGTGGGACAGTCTGAATGGCAGCCCCAGCATTTT. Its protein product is CASTVGQSEWQPQHF.

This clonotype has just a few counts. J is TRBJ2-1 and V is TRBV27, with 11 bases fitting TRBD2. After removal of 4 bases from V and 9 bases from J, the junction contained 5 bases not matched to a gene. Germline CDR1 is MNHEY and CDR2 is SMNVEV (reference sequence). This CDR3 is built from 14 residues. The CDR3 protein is CASSSLAGGSEQFF. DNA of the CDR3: TGTGCCAGCAGTTCTCTAGCGGGGGGTAGTGAGCAGTTCTTC.

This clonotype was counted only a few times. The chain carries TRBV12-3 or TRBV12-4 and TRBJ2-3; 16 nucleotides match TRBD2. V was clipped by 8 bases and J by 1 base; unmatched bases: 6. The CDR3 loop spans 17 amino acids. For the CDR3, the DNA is TGTGCCAGCTCCGGGACTAGCGGGGGGGCCCGCACAGATACGCAGTATTTT. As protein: CASSGTSGGARTDTQYF.

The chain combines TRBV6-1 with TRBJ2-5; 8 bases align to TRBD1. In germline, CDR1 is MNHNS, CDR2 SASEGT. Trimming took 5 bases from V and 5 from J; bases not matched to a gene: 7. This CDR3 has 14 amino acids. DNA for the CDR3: TGTGCCAGCAGTCCGACAGGGGTTTCGGAGACCCAGTACTTC. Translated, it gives CASSPTGVSETQYF.

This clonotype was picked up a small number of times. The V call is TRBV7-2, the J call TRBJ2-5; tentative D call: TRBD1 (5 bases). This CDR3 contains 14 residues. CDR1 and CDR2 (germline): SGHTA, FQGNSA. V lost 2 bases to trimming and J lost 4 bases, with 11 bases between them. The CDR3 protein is CASSLFQGSETQYF. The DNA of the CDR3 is TGTGCCAGCAGCTTATTTCAGGGCTCAGAGACCCAGTACTTC.

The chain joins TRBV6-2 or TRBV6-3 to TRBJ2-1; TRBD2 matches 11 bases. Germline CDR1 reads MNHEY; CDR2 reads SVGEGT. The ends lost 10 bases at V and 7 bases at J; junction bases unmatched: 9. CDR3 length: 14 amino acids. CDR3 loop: CATTELAGENEQFF. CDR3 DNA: TGTGCCACTACTGAACTAGCGGGAGAGAATGAGCAGTTCTTC.

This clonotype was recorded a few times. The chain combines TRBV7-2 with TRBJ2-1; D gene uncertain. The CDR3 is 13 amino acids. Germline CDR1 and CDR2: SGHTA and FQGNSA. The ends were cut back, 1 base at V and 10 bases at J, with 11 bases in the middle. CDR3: CASSLETPLEQFF. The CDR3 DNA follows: TGTGCCAGCAGCTTAGAGACCCCTTTGGAGCAGTTCTTC.

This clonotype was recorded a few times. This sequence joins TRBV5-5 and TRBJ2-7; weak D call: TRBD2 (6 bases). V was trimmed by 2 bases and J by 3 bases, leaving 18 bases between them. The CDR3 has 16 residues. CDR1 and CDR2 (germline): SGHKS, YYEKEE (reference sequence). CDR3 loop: CASSFEGGGSFYEQYF. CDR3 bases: TGTGCCAGCAGCTTTGAAGGTGGGGGGAGTTTCTACGAGCAGTACTTC.

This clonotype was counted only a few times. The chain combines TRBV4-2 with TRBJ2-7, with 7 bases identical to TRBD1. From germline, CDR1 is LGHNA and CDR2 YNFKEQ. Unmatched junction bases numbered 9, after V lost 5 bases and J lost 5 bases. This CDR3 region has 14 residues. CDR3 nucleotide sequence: TGTGCCAGCAGCTACACGACAGGGTCTAACGAGCAGTACTTC. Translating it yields CASSYTTGSNEQYF.

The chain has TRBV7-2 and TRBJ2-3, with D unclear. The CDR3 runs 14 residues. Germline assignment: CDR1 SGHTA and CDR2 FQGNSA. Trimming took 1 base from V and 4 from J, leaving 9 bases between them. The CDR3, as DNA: TGTGCCAGCAGCTTAGATGGGAACGCAGATACGCAGTATTTT. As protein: CASSLDGNADTQYF.

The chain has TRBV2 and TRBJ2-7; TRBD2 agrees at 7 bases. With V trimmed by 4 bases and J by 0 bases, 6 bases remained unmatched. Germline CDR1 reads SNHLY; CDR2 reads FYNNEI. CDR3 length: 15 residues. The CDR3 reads CASSGGGSNSYEQYF. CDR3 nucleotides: TGTGCCAGCAGTGGGGGGGGTAGCAACTCCTACGAGCAGTACTTC.

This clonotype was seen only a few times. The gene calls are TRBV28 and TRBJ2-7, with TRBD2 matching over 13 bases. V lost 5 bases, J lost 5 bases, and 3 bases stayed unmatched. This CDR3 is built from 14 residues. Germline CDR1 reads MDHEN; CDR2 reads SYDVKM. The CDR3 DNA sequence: TGTGCCAGCAGTGCACTAGCGGGAGGGAACGAGCAGTACTTC. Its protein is CASSALAGGNEQYF.

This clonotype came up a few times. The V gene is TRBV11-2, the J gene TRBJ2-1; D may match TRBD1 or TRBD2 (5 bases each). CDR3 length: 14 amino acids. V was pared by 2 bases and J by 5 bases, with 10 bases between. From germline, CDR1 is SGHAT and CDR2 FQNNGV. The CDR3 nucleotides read TGTGCCAGCAGCTTATTTGGGGGACACAATGAGCAGTTCTTC. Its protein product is CASSLFGGHNEQFF.

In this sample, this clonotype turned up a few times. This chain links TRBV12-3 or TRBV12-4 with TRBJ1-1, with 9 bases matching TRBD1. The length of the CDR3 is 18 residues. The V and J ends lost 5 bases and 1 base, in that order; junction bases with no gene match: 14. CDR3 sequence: CASSRQRWDREENTEAFF. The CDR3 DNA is TGTGCCAGCAGTCGCCAGAGGTGGGACAGGGAGGAGAACACTGAAGCTTTCTTT.

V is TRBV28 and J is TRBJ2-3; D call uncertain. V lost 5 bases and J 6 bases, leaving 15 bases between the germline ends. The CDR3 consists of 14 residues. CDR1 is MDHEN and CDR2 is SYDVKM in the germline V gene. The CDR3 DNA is TGTGCCAGCAGTAGGGTGACATCCAAGGATACGCAGTATTTT. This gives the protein CASSRVTSKDTQYF.

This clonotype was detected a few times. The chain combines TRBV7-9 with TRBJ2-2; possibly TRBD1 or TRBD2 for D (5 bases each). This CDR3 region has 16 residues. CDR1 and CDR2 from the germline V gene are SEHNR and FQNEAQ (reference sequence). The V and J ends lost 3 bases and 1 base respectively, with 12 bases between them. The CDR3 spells CASSFSGTGNTGELFF. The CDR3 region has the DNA TGTGCCAGCAGCTTCTCCGGGACGGGGAACACCGGGGAGCTGTTTTTT. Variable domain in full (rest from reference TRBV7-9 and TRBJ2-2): DTGVSQNPRHKITKRGQNVTFRCDPISEHNRLYWYRQTLGQGPEFLTYFQNEAQLEKSRLLSDRFSAERPKGSFSTLEIQRTEQGDSAMYLCASSFSGTGNTGELFFGEGSRLTVL.

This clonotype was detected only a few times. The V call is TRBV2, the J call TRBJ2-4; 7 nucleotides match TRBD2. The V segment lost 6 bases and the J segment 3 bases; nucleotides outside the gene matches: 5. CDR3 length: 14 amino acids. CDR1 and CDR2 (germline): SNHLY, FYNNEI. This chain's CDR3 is CASSGGSSKNIQYF. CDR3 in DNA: TGTGCCAGCAGCGGCGGGAGTAGCAAAAACATTCAGTACTTC.

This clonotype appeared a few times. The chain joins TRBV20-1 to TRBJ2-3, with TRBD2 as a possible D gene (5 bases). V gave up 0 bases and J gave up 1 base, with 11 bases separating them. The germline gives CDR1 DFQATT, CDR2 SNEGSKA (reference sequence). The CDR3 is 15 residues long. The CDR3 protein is CSAREGGLGTDTQYF. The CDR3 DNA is TGCAGTGCTAGAGAAGGAGGACTCGGCACAGATACGCAGTATTTT.

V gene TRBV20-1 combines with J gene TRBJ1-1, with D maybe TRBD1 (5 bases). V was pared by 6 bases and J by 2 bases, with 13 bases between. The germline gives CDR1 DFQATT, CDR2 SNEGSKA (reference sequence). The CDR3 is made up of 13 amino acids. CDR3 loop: CSARQGTNTEAFF. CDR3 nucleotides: TGCAGTGCCAGGCAGGGAACCAACACTGAAGCTTTCTTT.

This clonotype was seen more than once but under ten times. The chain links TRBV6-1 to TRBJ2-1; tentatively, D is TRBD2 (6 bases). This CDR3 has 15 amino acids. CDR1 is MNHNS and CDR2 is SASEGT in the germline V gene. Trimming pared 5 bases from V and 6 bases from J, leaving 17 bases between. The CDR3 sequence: CASSLPGLILNEQFF. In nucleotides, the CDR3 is TGTGCCAGCAGTCTCCCGGGACTCATTCTCAATGAGCAGTTCTTC.

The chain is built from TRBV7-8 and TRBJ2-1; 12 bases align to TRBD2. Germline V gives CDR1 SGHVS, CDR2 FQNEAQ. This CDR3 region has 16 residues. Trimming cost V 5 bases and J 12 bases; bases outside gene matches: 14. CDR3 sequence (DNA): TGTGCCAGCAGCCCGCTGACTAGCGGGGGCCTCTCAGGGCAGTTCTTC. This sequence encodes CASSPLTSGGLSGQFF.

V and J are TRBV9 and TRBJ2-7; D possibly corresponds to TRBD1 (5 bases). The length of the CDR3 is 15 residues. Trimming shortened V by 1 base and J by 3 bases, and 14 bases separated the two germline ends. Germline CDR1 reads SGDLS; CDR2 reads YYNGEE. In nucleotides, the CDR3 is TGTGCCAGCAGCGTACAGGGTTCCGACGACTACGAGCAGTACTTC. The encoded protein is CASSVQGSDDYEQYF.

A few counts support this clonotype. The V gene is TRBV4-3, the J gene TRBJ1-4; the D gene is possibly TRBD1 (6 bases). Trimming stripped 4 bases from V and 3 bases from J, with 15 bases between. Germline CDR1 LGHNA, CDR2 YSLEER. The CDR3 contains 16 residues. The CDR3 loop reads CASSPLPGAANEKLFF. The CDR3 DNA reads TGCGCCAGCAGCCCCCTCCCAGGGGCGGCTAATGAAAAACTGTTTTTT.

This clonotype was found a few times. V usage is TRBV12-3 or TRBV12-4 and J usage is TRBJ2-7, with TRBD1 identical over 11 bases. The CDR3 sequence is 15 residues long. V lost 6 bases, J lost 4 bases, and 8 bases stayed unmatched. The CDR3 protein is CASSRTGTGGYEQYF. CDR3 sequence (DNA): TGTGCCAGCAGCCGAACGGGGACAGGGGGTTACGAGCAGTACTTC.

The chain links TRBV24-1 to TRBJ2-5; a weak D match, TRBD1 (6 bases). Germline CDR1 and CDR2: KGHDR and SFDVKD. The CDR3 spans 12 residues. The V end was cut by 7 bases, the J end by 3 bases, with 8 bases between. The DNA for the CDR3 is TGTGCCACCAGGGGACAAGAAGAGACCCAGTACTTC. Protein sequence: CATRGQEETQYF.

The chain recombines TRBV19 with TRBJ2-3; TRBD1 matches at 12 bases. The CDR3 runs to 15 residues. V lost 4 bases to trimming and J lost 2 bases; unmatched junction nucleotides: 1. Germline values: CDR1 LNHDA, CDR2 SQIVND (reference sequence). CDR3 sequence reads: CASSTGQGATDTQYF. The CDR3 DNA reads TGTGCCAGTAGTACGGGACAGGGGGCCACAGATACGCAGTATTTT.

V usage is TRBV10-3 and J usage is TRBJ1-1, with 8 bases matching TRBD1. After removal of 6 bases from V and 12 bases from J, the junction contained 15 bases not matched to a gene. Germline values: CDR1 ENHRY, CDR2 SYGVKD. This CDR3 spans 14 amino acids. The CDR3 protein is CAIRSQGEGRDSFF. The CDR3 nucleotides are TGTGCCATCAGGTCACAGGGGGAAGGGCGGGACTCTTTCTTT.

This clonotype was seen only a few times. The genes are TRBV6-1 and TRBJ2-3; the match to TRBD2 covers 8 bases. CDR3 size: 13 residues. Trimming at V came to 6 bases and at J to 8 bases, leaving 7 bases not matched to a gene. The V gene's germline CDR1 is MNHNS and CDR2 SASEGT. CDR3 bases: TGTGCCAGCAGGGGTAGCGGGGCAGTTACGCAGTATTTT. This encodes CASRGSGAVTQYF.

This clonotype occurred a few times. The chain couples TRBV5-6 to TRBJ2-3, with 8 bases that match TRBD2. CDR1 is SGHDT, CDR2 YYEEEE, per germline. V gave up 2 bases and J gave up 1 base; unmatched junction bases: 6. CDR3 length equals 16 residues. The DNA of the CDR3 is TGTGCCAGCAGCTTCAATAGCGGGGCCCGCACAGATACGCAGTATTTT. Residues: CASSFNSGARTDTQYF.